This T cell receptor (beta chain) is drawn from a study of cytomegalovirus exposure and HLA in healthy donors. Repertoires were generated with immunoSEQ multiplex PCR, while TCRdb's copy carries only in-frame clones and drops some. Here the sample spans 95,000 to 150,000 clones, approximately 90% being singletons. The CDR3 contains 13 residues. Sequencing was performed on PBMCs. This sequence joins TRBV12-2 and TRBJ2-7; the DNA was not compared with TRBD2, the D call given in the table. TRBV12-2 is termed a pseudogene. The sequence derives from a woman aged 18-35 years in good health and CMV-seronegative. CDR3 sequence reads: CASRFTTGKGQYF. For the CDR3, the DNA is TGTGCAAGTCGCTTCACCACGGGAAAGGGGCAGTACTTC.